The source of this T cell receptor (beta chain) is a study of T cell changes during pregnancy in multiple sclerosis. Sequencing used immunoSEQ multiplex PCR; TCRdb keeps in-frame clones, though not all of them. The sample carries about 69,000 clones, about nine tenths recorded once. V lost 3 bases to trimming and J lost 2 bases; unmatched junction nucleotides: 6. Germline assignment: CDR1 LGHNA and CDR2 YSLEER. The length of the CDR3 is 16 residues. This material consisted of peripheral blood, taken in the third trimester of pregnancy. The receptor was isolated from a female donor with multiple sclerosis, enrolled in a pregnancy study. The chain carries TRBV4-3 and TRBJ2-5, with 10 bases identical to TRBD2. The CDR3 DNA reads as TGCGCCAGCAGCCATAGCGGGGGGAGCGCTCAAGAGACCCAGTACTTC. Translation: CASSHSGGSAQETQYF.